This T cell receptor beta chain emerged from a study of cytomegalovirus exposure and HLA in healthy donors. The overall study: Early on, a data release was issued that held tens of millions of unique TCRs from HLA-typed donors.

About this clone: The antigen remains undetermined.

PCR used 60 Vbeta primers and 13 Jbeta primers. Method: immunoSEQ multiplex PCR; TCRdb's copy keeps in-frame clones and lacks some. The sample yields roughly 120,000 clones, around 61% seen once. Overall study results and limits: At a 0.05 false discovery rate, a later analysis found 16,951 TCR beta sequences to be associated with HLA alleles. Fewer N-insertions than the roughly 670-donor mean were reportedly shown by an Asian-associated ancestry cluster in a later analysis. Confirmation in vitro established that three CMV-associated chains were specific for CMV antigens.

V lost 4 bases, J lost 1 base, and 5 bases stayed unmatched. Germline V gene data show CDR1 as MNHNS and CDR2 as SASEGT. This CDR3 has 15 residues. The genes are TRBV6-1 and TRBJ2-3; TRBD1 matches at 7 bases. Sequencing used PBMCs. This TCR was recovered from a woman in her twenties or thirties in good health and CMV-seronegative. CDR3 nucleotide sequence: TGTGCCAGCAGTGGACAGGGTTTTCGCACAGATACGCAGTATTTT. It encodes CASSGQGFRTDTQYF.